This T cell receptor (beta chain) came from a study of cytomegalovirus exposure and HLA in healthy donors. The overall study: Roughly 86 million unique TCRs from HLA-typed donors made up an early data release. Study-wide findings and caveats: An assumption of roughly uniform sequencing depth across donors underlay the presence/absence analyses. Altogether, 160 or so TCR beta chains were recorded as cytomegalovirus-associated. Rarity characterized most TCR sequences, yet some public TCRs appeared in many donors.

13 Jbeta primers and 60 Vbeta primers were used for the PCR. The assay was immunoSEQ multiplex PCR, and TCRdb's table has in-frame clones only and misses some. The sample has over 95,000 clones, about 70% seen once. Details on this clone: The antigen is not known.

The junction had 0 bases not matched to a gene; V was cut back by 1 base and J by 0 bases. The germline gives CDR1 SEHNR, CDR2 FQNEAQ (reference sequence). The CDR3 is 16 residues long. V and J are TRBV7-9 and TRBJ1-4; 9 positions match TRBD1. The specimen was PBMCs. This sequence was found in a woman in her forties in good health and CMV-seropositive. The CDR3 coding sequence is TGTGCCAGCAGCTTAGGGGACAGGGCAACTAATGAAAAACTGTTTTTT. Its protein product is CASSLGDRATNEKLFF.